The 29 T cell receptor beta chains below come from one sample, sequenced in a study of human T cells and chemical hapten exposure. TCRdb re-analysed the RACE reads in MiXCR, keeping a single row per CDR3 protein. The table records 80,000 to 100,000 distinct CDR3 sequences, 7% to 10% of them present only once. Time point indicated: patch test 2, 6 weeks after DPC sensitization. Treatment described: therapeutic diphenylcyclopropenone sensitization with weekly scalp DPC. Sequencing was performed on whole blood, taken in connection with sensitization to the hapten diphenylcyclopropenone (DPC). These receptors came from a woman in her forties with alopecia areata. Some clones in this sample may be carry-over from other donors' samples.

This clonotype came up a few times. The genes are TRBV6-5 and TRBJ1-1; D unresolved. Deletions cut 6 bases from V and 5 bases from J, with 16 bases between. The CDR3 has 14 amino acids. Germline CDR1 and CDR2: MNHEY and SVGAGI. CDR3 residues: CASRTDTELTEAFF. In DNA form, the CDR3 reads TGTGCCAGCAGGACCGACACTGAACTGACTGAAGCTTTCTTT.

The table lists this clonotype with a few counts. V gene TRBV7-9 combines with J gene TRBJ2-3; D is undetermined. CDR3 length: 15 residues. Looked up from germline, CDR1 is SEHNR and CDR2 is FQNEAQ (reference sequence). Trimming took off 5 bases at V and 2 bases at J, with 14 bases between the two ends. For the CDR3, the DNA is TGTGCCAGCAGCCCCCGGCAGGCGTCCACAGATACGCAGTATTTT. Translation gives CASSPRQASTDTQYF.

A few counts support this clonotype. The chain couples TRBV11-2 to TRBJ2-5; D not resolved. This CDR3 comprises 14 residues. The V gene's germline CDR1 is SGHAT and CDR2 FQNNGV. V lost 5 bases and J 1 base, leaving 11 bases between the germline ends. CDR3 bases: TGTGCCAGCAGCCCATCCGGTGGCCAAGAGACCCAGTACTTC. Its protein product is CASSPSGGQETQYF.

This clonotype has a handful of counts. Here the CDR3 reads CAIKGFSGNTEAFF. The CDR3 DNA sequence: TGTGCCATCAAGGGGTTCTCAGGGAACACTGAAGCTTTCTTT. The rearrangement joins TRBV10-3 to TRBJ1-1, with D perhaps TRBD1 (5 bases). Germline V gene data show CDR1 as ENHRY and CDR2 as SYGVKD. This CDR3 is 14 amino acids long. V was clipped by 7 bases and J by 1 base, with 13 bases between them.

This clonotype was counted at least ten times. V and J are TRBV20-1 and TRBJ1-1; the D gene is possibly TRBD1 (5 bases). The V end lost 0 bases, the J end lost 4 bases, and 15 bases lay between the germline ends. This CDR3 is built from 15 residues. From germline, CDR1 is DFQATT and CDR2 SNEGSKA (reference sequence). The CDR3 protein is CSARDPSGGVTEAFF. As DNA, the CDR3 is TGCAGTGCTAGAGATCCGTCGGGGGGAGTCACTGAAGCTTTCTTT.

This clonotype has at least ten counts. The chain's CDR3 is CASSPLGMSYEQYF. CDR3 DNA: TGTGCCAGCAGCCCCCTAGGGATGTCCTACGAGCAGTACTTC. The V call is TRBV9, the J call TRBJ2-7; the D is unclear. Per germline, CDR1 SGDLS and CDR2 YYNGEE. The V end lost 4 bases, the J end lost 1 base, and 12 bases lay between the germline ends. CDR3 length equals 14 residues.

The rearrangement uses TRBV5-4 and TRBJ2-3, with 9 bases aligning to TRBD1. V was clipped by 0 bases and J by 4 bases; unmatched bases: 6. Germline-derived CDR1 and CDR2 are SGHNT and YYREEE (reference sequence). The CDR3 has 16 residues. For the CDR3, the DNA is TGTGCCAGCAGCTTGGCCGGGACAGGGTGGGCAGATACGCAGTATTTT. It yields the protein CASSLAGTGWADTQYF.

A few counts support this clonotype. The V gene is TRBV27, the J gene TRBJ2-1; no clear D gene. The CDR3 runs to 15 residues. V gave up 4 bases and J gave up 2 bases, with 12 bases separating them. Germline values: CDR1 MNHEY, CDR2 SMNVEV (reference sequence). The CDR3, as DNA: TGTGCCAGCAGTTCCCGCCCAGGTCCCTACAATGAGCAGTTCTTC. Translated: CASSSRPGPYNEQFF.

The CDR3 spells CASSPLARNSGQETQYF. CDR3 nucleotide sequence: TGTGCCAGCAGCCCCCTTGCGAGGAATAGCGGGCAAGAGACCCAGTACTTC. The gene calls are TRBV9 and TRBJ2-5; 7 bases fit TRBD2. Germline V CDR1 and CDR2: SGDLS, YYNGEE. The CDR3 loop spans 17 amino acids. Trimming removed 4 bases from V and 2 bases from J; junction bases left unmatched: 14.

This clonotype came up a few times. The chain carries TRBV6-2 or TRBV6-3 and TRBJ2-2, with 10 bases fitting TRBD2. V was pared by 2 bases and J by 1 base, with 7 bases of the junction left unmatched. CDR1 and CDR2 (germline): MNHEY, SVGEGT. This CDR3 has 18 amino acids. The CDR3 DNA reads TGTGCCAGCAGTTACACCACACTAGCGGGGATGAACACCGGGGAGCTGTTTTTT. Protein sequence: CASSYTTLAGMNTGELFF.

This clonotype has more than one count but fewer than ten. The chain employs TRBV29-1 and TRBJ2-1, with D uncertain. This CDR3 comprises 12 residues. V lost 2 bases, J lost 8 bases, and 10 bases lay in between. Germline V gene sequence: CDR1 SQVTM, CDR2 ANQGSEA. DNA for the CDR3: TGCAGCGTTGAACCAAAGATTGATGAGCAGTTCTTC. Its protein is CSVEPKIDEQFF.

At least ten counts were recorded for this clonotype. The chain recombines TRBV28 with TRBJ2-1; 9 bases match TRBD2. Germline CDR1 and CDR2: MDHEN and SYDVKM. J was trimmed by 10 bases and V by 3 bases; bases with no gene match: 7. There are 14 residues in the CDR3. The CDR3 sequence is CASSFSLAGNEQFF. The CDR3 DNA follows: TGTGCCAGCAGTTTCAGTCTAGCGGGGAACGAGCAGTTCTTC.

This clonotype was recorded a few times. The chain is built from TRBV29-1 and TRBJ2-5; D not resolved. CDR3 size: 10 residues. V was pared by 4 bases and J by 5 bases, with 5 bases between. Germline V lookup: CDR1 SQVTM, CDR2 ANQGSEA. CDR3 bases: TGCAGCGTTGTCTGGGAGACCCAGTACTTC. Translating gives CSVVWETQYF.

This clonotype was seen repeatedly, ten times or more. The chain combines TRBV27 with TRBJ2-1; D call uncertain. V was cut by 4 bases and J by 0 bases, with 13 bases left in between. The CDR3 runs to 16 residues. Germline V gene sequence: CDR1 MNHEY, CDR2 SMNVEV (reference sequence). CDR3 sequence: CASSSREISSYNEQFF. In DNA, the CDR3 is TGTGCCAGCAGTTCGCGTGAGATAAGCTCCTACAATGAGCAGTTCTTC.

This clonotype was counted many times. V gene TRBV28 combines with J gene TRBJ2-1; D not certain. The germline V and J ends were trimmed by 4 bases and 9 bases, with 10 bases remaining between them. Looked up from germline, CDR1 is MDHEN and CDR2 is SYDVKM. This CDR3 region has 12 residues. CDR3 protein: CASSSLDGEQFF. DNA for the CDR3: TGTGCCAGCAGTTCCCTAGATGGTGAGCAGTTCTTC.

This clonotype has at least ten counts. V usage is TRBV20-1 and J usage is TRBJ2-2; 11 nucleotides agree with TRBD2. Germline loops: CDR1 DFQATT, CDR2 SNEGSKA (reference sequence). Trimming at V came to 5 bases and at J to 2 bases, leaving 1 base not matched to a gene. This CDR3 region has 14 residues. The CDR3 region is CSALAGGNTGELFF. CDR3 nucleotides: TGCAGTGCTCTAGCGGGAGGAAACACCGGGGAGCTGTTTTTT.

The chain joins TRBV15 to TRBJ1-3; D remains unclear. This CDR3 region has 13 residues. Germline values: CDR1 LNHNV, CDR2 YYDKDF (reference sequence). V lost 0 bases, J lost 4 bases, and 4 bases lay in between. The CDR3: CATSRDRGNTIYF. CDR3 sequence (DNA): TGTGCCACCAGCAGAGATCGGGGAAACACCATATATTTT.

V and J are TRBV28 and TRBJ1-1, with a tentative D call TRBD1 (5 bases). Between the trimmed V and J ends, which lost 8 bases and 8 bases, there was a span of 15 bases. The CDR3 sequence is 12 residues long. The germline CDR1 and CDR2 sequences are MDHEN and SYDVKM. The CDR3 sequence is CASGLQVLEAFF. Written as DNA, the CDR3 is TGTGCCAGCGGATTACAGGTTTTGGAAGCTTTCTTT.

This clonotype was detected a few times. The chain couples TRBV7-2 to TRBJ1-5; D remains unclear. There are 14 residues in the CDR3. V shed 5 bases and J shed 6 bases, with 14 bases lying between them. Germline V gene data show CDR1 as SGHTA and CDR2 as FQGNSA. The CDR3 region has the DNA TGTGCCAGCAGCGCGTCCCGAGGATCTCAGCCCCAGCATTTT. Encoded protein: CASSASRGSQPQHF.

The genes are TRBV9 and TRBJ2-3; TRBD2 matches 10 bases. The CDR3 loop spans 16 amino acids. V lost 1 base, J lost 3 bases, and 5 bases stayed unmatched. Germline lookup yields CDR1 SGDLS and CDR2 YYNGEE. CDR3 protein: CASSVTTSGLTDTQYF. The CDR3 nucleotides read TGTGCCAGCAGCGTAACGACTAGCGGGCTAACAGATACGCAGTATTTT. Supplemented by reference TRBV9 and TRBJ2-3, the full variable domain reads DSGVTQTPKHLITATGQRVTLRCSPRSGDLSVYWYQQSLDQGLQFLIQYYNGEERAKGNILERFSAQQFPDLHSELNLSSLELGDSALYFCASSVTTSGLTDTQYFGPGTRLTVL.

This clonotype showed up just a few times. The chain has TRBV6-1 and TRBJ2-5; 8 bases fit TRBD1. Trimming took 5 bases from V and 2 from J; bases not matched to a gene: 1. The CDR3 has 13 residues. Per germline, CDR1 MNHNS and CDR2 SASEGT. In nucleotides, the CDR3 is TGTGCCAGCAGTTGGACAGGGCAAGAGACCCAGTACTTC. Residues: CASSWTGQETQYF.

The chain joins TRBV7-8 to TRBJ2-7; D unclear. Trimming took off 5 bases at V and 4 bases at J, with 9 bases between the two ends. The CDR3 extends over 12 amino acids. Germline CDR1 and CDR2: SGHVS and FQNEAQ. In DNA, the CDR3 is TGTGCCAGCAGCCATCAGTCTTACGAGCAGTACTTC. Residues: CASSHQSYEQYF.

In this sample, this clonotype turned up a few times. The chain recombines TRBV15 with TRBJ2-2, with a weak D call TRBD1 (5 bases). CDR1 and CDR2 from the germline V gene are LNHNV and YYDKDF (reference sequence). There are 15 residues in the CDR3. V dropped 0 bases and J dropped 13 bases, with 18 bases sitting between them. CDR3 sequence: CATSRDVGSSRALFF. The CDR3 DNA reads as TGTGCCACCAGCAGAGATGTCGGTTCGTCCAGGGCGCTGTTTTTT.

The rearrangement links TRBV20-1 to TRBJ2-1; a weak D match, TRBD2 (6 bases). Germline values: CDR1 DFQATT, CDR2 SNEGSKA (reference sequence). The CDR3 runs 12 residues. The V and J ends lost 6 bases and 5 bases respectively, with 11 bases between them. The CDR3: CSASLADNEQFF. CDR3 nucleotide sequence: TGCAGTGCGTCATTAGCGGACAATGAGCAGTTCTTC.

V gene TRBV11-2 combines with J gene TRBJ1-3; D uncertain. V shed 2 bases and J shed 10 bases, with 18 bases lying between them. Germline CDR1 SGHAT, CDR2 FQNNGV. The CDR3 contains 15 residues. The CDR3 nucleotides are TGTGCCAGCAGCTTATCCTATACTAAGGACCAGACCATATATTTT. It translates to CASSLSYTKDQTIYF.

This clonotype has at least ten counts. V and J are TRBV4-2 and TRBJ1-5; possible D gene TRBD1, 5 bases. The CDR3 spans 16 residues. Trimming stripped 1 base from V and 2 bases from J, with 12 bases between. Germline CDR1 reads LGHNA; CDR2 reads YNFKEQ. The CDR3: CASSQGLGAGNQPQHF. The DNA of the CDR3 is TGTGCCAGCAGCCAAGGGTTAGGGGCTGGCAATCAGCCCCAGCATTTT.

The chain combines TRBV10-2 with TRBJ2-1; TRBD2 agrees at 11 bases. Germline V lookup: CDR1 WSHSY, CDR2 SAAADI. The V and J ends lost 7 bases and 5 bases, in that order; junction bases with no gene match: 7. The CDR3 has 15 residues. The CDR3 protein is CASTITSGSDNEQFF. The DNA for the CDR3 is TGCGCCAGCACAATAACTAGCGGGAGCGACAATGAGCAGTTCTTC.

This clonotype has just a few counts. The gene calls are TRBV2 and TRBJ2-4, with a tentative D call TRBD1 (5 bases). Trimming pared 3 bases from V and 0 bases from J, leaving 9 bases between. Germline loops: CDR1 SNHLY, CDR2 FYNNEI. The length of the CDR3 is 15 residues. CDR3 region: CASSDTGSAKNIQYF. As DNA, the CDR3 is TGTGCCAGCAGTGACACAGGTTCAGCCAAAAACATTCAGTACTTC.

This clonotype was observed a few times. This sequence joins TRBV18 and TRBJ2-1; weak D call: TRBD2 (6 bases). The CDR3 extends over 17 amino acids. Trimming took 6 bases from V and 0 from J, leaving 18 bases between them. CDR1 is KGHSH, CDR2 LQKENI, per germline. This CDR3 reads CASSQGGGASSYNEQFF. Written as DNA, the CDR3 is TGTGCCAGCTCGCAGGGAGGCGGGGCTAGCTCCTACAATGAGCAGTTCTTC. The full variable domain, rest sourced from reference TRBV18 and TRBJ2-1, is NAGVMQNPRHLVRRRGQEARLRCSPMKGHSHVYWYRQLPEEGLKFMVYLQKENIIDESGMPKERFSAEFPKEGPSILRIQQVVRGDSAAYFCASSQGGGASSYNEQFFGPGTRLTVL.